Detailed here is one T cell receptor beta chain. The antigen it binds to is not known. A clone one base away is much larger, so this may be a read error. The sample comes from a study of tumor and adjacent non-tumor tissue in lung cancer (dated by TCRdb to 2017 to 2018). Describing the broader study: By cancer type, the cohort comprised eleven to twelve adenocarcinoma patients, 2 squamous cell carcinoma patients and 1 small cell lung cancer patient. The approximately 15 enrolled patients, of whom around 10 were men and 5 were women, were aged 31 to 76 years and were diagnosed with TNM stage I to III disease. A total of 95 million to 150 million productive TCRbeta reads were generated by sequencing, corresponding to an average of approximately 4.3 million reads per sample. The study compared bulk TCRbeta repertoires from lung tumor tissue and matched distant non-tumor lung tissue of over 13 lung cancer patients. TCRbeta CDR3 sequencing was performed on more than 25 paired specimens, with one tumor sample and one normal lung sample collected per patient.

Here is what the overall study found, with its caveats: Significantly higher TCR diversity (inverse Simpson) was observed in tumor tissue than in normal lung tissue (431.37 vs 166.20, P = 0.0075, Mann-Whitney U test). With only approximately 16 patients in the cohort, the authors noted that larger samples and more detailed clinical data are needed. Peripheral blood was not sequenced, so blood TCRbeta repertoires were not examined in the lung cancer patients of the study. Significantly higher TCR diversity was found in younger patients, and higher tumor TCR diversity was associated with shorter overall and disease-free survival. The methods do not name the sequencing platform or mention unique molecular identifiers. The top 100 clones accounted for a significantly larger cumulative portion of the repertoire in normal lung than in tumor tissue.

Library method: multiplex PCR. Data came from an Illumina HiSeq 2500. TCRbeta libraries were built by three rounds of nested PCR using primers (Table S4), following protocols modified from ARM-PCR. Before sequencing, PCR products in the 200-500 bp range were cut out of the gel and cleaned up using the QIAquick gel extraction kit. In the source study's methods: Trimmomatic was used to clean the reads, FLASH merged the cleaned reads into complete CDR3 sequences, and MiTCR assigned the sequences to V(D)J germline segments. VDJtools was used to compute clonal diversity as the inverse Simpson's index. In-frame sequences lacking a premature stop codon were counted as productive reads. In TCRdb, the public reads were trimmed at Q25 with fastp and aligned with MiXCR, with productive beta chains retained. One record per CDR3 amino acid sequence lists the most common genes and DNA. The V and J calls were not made by the authors but by TCRdb's processing. The sample table contains tens of thousands of distinct CDR3 sequences; only one count was recorded for around 73% of them. The ten largest account for approximately 30% of the sample.

CDR1 SGHRS and CDR2 YFSETQ were looked up in the germline V gene. From the cysteine up to the phenylalanine, the CDR3 has a length of 14 residues. Only CDR3 DNA is held: 42 bases, read in frame from base 1. RNA was isolated from bulk unsorted tissue, and RNA quality was assessed with a NanoDrop ND-1000 and an Agilent 2100. Newly diagnosed lung cancer patients without prior chemotherapy who had been admitted for thoracic surgery in China between August and November 2014 were enrolled as donors. Anyone who had undergone radiotherapy or chemotherapy before, or who had another cancer at the same time, was left out of the study. Surgical tissue pieces of about 1-2.3 cm3 were preserved in RNAlater solution and stored at -80 °C until use.

This clonotype originated in a man aged 55 to 70 with non-small cell lung cancer. The material sequenced was lung tumor tissue. This receptor chain uses TRBV5-1 and TRBJ2-7, with TRBD1 matching 8 junction bases. Read as DNA, the sequence is TGCACCAGCAGCGTCACACAGGGGGTCGTCGAGCAGTACTTC. Translated, this gives CTSSVTQGVVEQYF. The full variable domain, completed from the reference TRBV5-1 and TRBJ2-7 proteins outside the CDR3, reads KAGVTQTPRYLIKTRGQQVTLSCSPISGHRSVSWYQQTPGQGLQFLFEYFSETQRNKGNFPGRFSGRQFSNSRSEMNVSTLELGDSALYLCTSSVTQGVVEQYFGPGTRLTVT.